The rows below give T cell receptor beta chains drawn from one sample of a study of shared clonotypes between healthy human individuals. Some clones are missing from TCRdb's copy, which holds only in-frame ones; the method was immunoSEQ multiplex PCR. Seen here are roughly 380,000 clones, about 96% observed once, and the top ten hold around 0.3%. Sequenced sample: memory CD8+ T cells sorted from blood. All receptors come from a man aged 25-45 years in good health. CDR3s include the opening cysteine and the closing phenylalanine or tryptophan. D genes are given only for firm matches. The size field is filled for only some rows; it gives once, few, many or a size class.

>11|TRBV21-1|.|TRBJ2-1|.
CASSQGNEQFF
TGTGCCAGCAGTCAGGGGAATGAGCAGTTCTTC
>15|TRBV7-2|.|TRBJ2-1|.
CASSLEGTPYNEQFF
TGTGCCAGCAGCTTAGAGGGGACTCCATACAATGAGCAGTTCTTC
>17|TRBV5-1|TRBD2|TRBJ2-3|.
CASSLLPLAGATDTQYF
TGCGCCAGCAGCTTGCTGCCCCTAGCGGGAGCCACAGATACGCAGTATTTT
>16|TRBV9|TRBD2|TRBJ2-5|.
CASSVALAGGYETQYF
TGTGCCAGCAGCGTAGCGCTAGCGGGAGGTTACGAGACCCAGTACTTC
>12|TRBV10-3|TRBD2|TRBJ2-7|.
CAISREGYEQYF
TGTGCCATCAGCAGGGAGGGGTACGAGCAGTACTTC
>15|TRBV11-2|.|TRBJ2-3|.
CASSYPGASTDTQYF
TGTGCCAGCAGCTATCCGGGGGCTAGCACAGATACGCAGTATTTT
>18|TRBV5-1|TRBD2|TRBJ2-1|.
CASSYSTTGLAGRNEQFF
TGCGCCAGCAGCTATAGTACTACGGGACTAGCGGGAAGGAATGAGCAGTTCTTC
>15|TRBV6-6|.|TRBJ1-3|.
CASSWTGQFGNTIYF
TGTGCCAGCAGTTGGACCGGACAGTTTGGAAACACCATATATTTT
>13|TRBV19|.|TRBJ1-2|.
CASKLPPSNGYTF
TGTGCCAGTAAACTACCGCCATCAAATGGCTACACCTTC
>15|TRBV5-1|.|TRBJ2-1|once
CASSLGGLVDNEQFF
TGCGCCAGCAGCTTGGGGGGACTCGTCGATAATGAGCAGTTCTTC
>14|TRBV30|TRBD1|TRBJ2-7|.
CAWSAGTGGYEQYF
TGTGCCTGGAGTGCCGGGACAGGGGGCTACGAGCAGTACTTC
>14|TRBV29-1|TRBD2|TRBJ2-1|.
CSVVTSVSYNEQFF
TGCAGCGTTGTCACTAGCGTCTCCTACAATGAGCAGTTCTTC
>13|TRBV4-1|.|TRBJ2-1|few
CASSQDPYNEQFF
TGCGCCAGCAGCCAAGATCCCTACAATGAGCAGTTCTTC
>12|TRBV30|.|TRBJ2-1|.
CAWSGIYNEQFF
TGTGCCTGGAGTGGGATTTACAATGAGCAGTTCTTC
>14|TRBV7-9|TRBD1|TRBJ1-4|.
CASSQQGGNEKLFF
TGTGCCAGCAGCCAACAGGGGGGGAATGAAAAACTGTTTTTT
>16|TRBV2|.|TRBJ2-7|.
CASSGTEGQGNYEQYF
TGTGCCAGCAGTGGGACAGAAGGCCAGGGTAACTACGAGCAGTACTTC
>12|TRBV13|.|TRBJ2-7|.
CASTWTTYEQYF
TGTGCCAGCACTTGGACCACCTACGAGCAGTACTTC
>16|TRBV4-1|.|TRBJ1-1|once
CASSQEGGGGETEAFF
TGCGCCAGCAGCCAAGAGGGGGGCGGCGGGGAGACTGAAGCTTTCTTT
>14|TRBV7-9|.|TRBJ1-6|.
CASSQAVYNSPLHF
TGTGCCAGCAGCCAGGCAGTTTATAATTCACCCCTCCACTTT
>14|TRBV11-3|TRBD1|TRBJ2-1|.
CASSVQGKVNEQFF
TGTGCCAGCAGCGTACAGGGGAAGGTCAATGAGCAGTTCTTC
>15|TRBV5-4|TRBD1|TRBJ2-3|.
CASNSAGGRADTQYF
TGTGCCAGCAATTCAGCAGGGGGAAGGGCAGATACGCAGTATTTT
>14|TRBV6-5|.|TRBJ1-1|.
CASSYSGMNTEAFF
TGTGCCAGCAGTTACAGCGGGATGAACACTGAAGCTTTCTTT
>15|TRBV2|TRBD2|TRBJ2-2|.
CASRLLAGRTGELFF
TGTGCCAGCAGGTTACTAGCGGGCCGCACCGGGGAGCTGTTTTTT
>13|TRBV7-6|.|TRBJ2-1|.
CASSLEPKNEQFF
TGTGCCAGCAGCTTGGAGCCGAAAAATGAGCAGTTCTTC
>13|TRBV10-3|.|TRBJ2-1|.
CAISTGQGNEQFF
TGTGCCATCAGCACTGGACAAGGAAATGAGCAGTTCTTC
>14|TRBV10-2|.|TRBJ2-7|.
CASPSATQMDEQYF
TGCGCCAGCCCCTCGGCGACCCAGATGGACGAGCAGTACTTC
>13|TRBV9|TRBD1|TRBJ1-4|.
CASSPGQGGKLFF
TGTGCCAGCAGCCCGGGACAGGGTGGAAAACTGTTTTTT
>14|TRBV5-1|.|TRBJ2-1|.
CASSINRDYNEQFF
TGCGCCAGCAGCATAAACAGGGACTACAATGAGCAGTTCTTC